These 20 T cell receptor beta chains share one sample of origin, sequenced in a study of T cell repertoires in cytomegalovirus infection. TCRdb reprocessed the reads via MiXCR and lists one record per CDR3 protein. The sample holds around 180,000 distinct CDR3 sequences, approximately 19% seen once. Sequencing was carried out using PBMCs. These receptors were taken from a human donor in good health (CMV status not recorded). Some clones in this sample may be carry-over from other donors' samples.

This clonotype was seen only a few times. The gene calls are TRBV11-3 and TRBJ2-1, with unresolved D. This CDR3 is built from 16 residues. V was pared by 1 base and J by 5 bases, with 15 bases between. Germline CDR1 and CDR2: SGHNT and YENEEA. The CDR3 reads CASSLGWGEANNEQFF. The DNA for the CDR3 is TGTGCCAGCAGCTTAGGCTGGGGTGAGGCAAACAATGAGCAGTTCTTC. The complete variable domain, with remaining parts taken from reference TRBV11-3 and TRBJ2-1, reads EAGVVQSPRYKIIEKKQPVAFWCNPISGHNTLYWYLQNLGQGPELLIRYENEEAVDDSQLPKDRFSAERLKGVDSTLKIQPAELGDSAVYLCASSLGWGEANNEQFFGPGTRLTVL.

The gene calls are TRBV3-1 and TRBJ2-7; the match to TRBD1 covers 10 bases. V lost 1 base and J lost 3; bases outside the gene matches: 6. This CDR3 contains 16 residues. Germline V gives CDR1 LGHDT, CDR2 YNNKEL (reference sequence). The CDR3 nucleotides are TGTGCCAGCAGCCAAGTAAGCGGGACAGGGGTCTACGAGCAGTACTTC. This gives the protein CASSQVSGTGVYEQYF.

This clonotype was observed at least ten times. The chain employs TRBV2 and TRBJ2-7, with TRBD1 matching 7 bases. The CDR3 runs to 12 residues. Germline CDR1 reads SNHLY; CDR2 reads FYNNEI. V lost 8 bases and J lost 3; bases outside the gene matches: 4. The CDR3 loop reads CASGQEIYEQYF. In DNA form, the CDR3 reads TGTGCCAGCGGACAGGAGATCTACGAGCAGTACTTC.

This clonotype appeared many times. CDR3 in amino acids: CASSSTGTGQPQHF. The CDR3 nucleotides read TGTGCCAGCAGCTCCACAGGGACGGGCCAGCCCCAGCATTTT. The rearrangement joins TRBV7-9 to TRBJ1-5, with D perhaps matching TRBD1 (6 bases). The V and J ends lost 4 bases and 7 bases respectively, with 14 bases between them. This CDR3 has 14 amino acids. The germline V gene encodes CDR1 SEHNR and CDR2 FQNEAQ (reference sequence).

This clonotype was recorded at least ten times. This chain connects TRBV12-3 or TRBV12-4 to TRBJ2-7, with D perhaps assigned TRBD1 or TRBD2 (5 bases each). V gave up 5 bases and J gave up 5 bases, with 22 bases separating them. This CDR3 has 16 residues. Here the CDR3 reads CASSPLDYPGADEQYF. CDR3 coding DNA: TGTGCCAGCAGTCCTCTAGACTACCCCGGGGCAGACGAGCAGTACTTC.

This clonotype was recorded only once. The chain employs TRBV6-2 or TRBV6-3 and TRBJ1-5, with D unresolved. From germline, CDR1 is MNHEY and CDR2 SVGEGT. This CDR3 has 14 amino acids. V was cut by 6 bases and J by 0 bases, with 9 bases left in between. In nucleotides, the CDR3 is TGTGCCAGCAGGCGGCCGGGTAGCAATCAGCCCCAGCATTTT. This translates into CASRRPGSNQPQHF.

This clonotype came up a few times. The chain links TRBV14 to TRBJ2-7; D gene uncertain. From germline, CDR1 is SGHDN and CDR2 FVKESK. The V gene lost 1 base and the J gene lost 3 bases, with 7 bases spanning the gap. The CDR3 sequence is 13 residues long. CDR3 coding DNA: TGTGCCAGCAGCCAAGCAGTTTTCTACGAGCAGTACTTC. Translating it yields CASSQAVFYEQYF.

There are many counts of this clonotype. The rearrangement uses TRBV5-1 and TRBJ2-3, with TRBD1 as a possible D gene (6 bases). V dropped 1 base and J dropped 0 bases, with 15 bases sitting between them. CDR3 size: 17 residues. CDR1 and CDR2 (germline): SGHRS, YFSETQ. The CDR3 DNA reads as TGCGCCAGCAGCTTGAGGCTCAGGGGCGCTAGCACAGATACGCAGTATTTT. Protein product: CASSLRLRGASTDTQYF.

In this sample, this clonotype turned up a few times. The J gene is TRBJ2-5, the V gene TRBV28; the D is unclear. This CDR3 comprises 13 residues. The germline V and J ends were trimmed by 7 bases and 3 bases, with 12 bases remaining between them. Germline CDR1 MDHEN, CDR2 SYDVKM. The CDR3 DNA reads TGTGCCAGCACCCATCTCGTGGAAGAGACCCAGTACTTC. Its translation is CASTHLVEETQYF.

This clonotype was observed a handful of times. V is TRBV28 and J is TRBJ2-7, with TRBD1 as a possible D gene (6 bases). This CDR3 is built from 12 residues. Trimming shortened V by 4 bases and J by 6 bases, and 10 bases separated the two germline ends. Germline-derived CDR1 and CDR2 are MDHEN and SYDVKM. DNA of the CDR3: TGTGCCAGCAGTTCACAGGGTGGCGAGCAGTACTTC. Protein product: CASSSQGGEQYF.

This clonotype was found a few times. The rearrangement uses TRBV6-2 or TRBV6-3 and TRBJ2-1; tentatively, D is TRBD2 (6 bases). Trimming removed 0 bases at V and 6 bases at J, with 15 bases between. The CDR3 is made up of 16 amino acids. CDR1 MNHEY and CDR2 SVGEGT come from the germline V gene. The CDR3 DNA is TGTGCCAGCAGTTACTCCGGCCGGGAGCTTGGCAATGAGCAGTTCTTC. Amino acids: CASSYSGRELGNEQFF.

The chain joins TRBV7-2 to TRBJ2-1; D gene uncertain. The CDR3 consists of 14 residues. CDR1 and CDR2 (germline): SGHTA, FQGNSA. V was clipped by 5 bases and J by 8 bases, with 16 bases between them. The CDR3 DNA reads TGTGCCAGCAGCGAAATCGACCCCCGCGATGAGCAGTTCTTC. Protein product: CASSEIDPRDEQFF.

Turning to this clonotype: This may come from a read error, since a much larger clone is one base off. The DNA of the CDR3 is TGTGCCAGCAGCTCCCAGGCAGGGATCCTGTCCTCCTATAATTCACCCCTCCACTTT. Amino acid sequence: CASSSQAGILSSYNSPLHF. J is TRBJ1-6 and V is TRBV7-8; possible D gene TRBD1, 5 bases. With 4 bases removed from V and 0 bases from J, the gap between germline ends came to 19 bases. The CDR3 length is 19 residues. From germline, CDR1 is SGHVS and CDR2 FQNEAQ.

This clonotype was observed at least ten times. The chain combines TRBV5-5 with TRBJ2-5, with TRBD2 matching 14 bases. Germline CDR1 SGHKS, CDR2 YYEKEE (reference sequence). CDR3 size: 15 residues. V gave up 4 bases and J gave up 7 bases; unmatched junction bases: 6. The CDR3 reads CASSPRTSGGSTQYF. The CDR3 DNA sequence: TGTGCCAGCAGCCCCCGGACTAGCGGGGGGTCGACCCAGTACTTC.

The V gene is TRBV16, the J gene TRBJ1-5; no firm D call. The V gene's germline CDR1 is KGHSY and CDR2 FQNENV. CDR3 length equals 14 residues. With 2 bases removed from V and 6 bases from J, the gap between germline ends came to 11 bases. In DNA form, the CDR3 reads TGTGCCAGCAGCCAAAACCTCGGCGGTCAGCCCCAGCATTTT. Its translation: CASSQNLGGQPQHF. The entire variable domain, with the rest obtained from reference TRBV16 and TRBJ1-5, is as follows: GEEVAQTPKHLVRGEGQKAKLYCAPIKGHSYVFWYQQVLKNEFKFLISFQNENVFDETGMPKERFSAKCLPNSPCSLEIQATKLEDSAVYFCASSQNLGGQPQHFGDGTRLSIL.

This chain links TRBV7-2 with TRBJ2-5; D may be TRBD2 (6 bases). V lost 0 bases, J lost 9 bases, and 20 bases lay in between. The CDR3 loop spans 16 amino acids. CDR1 is SGHTA and CDR2 is FQGNSA in the germline V gene. CDR3 coding DNA: TGTGCCAGCAGCTTAGCGTCGTCGGGGAGAGGGGAGGCCCAGTACTTC. Its protein is CASSLASSGRGEAQYF.

This sequence joins TRBV12-3 or TRBV12-4 and TRBJ2-7; possible D gene TRBD2, 6 bases. V lost 0 bases and J lost 5, with 17 bases in between. CDR3 length: 16 amino acids. The CDR3 spells CASSLASGGTRNEQYF. For the CDR3, the DNA is TGTGCCAGCAGTTTAGCGTCGGGCGGGACGAGGAACGAGCAGTACTTC.

This clonotype showed up just a few times. This rearrangement joins TRBV29-1 to TRBJ1-5; TRBD1 matches at 7 bases. CDR3 length equals 13 residues. V shed 5 bases and J 2 bases; nucleotides not matched to a gene: 3. Looked up from germline, CDR1 is SQVTM and CDR2 is ANQGSEA. This CDR3 is CSVQGVGNQPQHF. In nucleotides, the CDR3 is TGCAGCGTTCAGGGGGTCGGCAATCAGCCCCAGCATTTT.

The sample holds a few counts of this clonotype. This sequence joins TRBV29-1 and TRBJ2-2, with D tentatively TRBD1 (6 bases). Germline CDR1 reads SQVTM; CDR2 reads ANQGSEA. The CDR3 is 13 residues long. V was shortened by 3 bases and J by 1 base, with 6 bases between the two germline ends. CDR3 in DNA: TGCAGCGTTGACAGGGGGAACACCGGGGAGCTGTTTTTT. Protein sequence: CSVDRGNTGELFF.

This clonotype has at least ten counts. The rearrangement joins TRBV6-2 or TRBV6-3 to TRBJ2-3; no definite D call. The germline CDR1 and CDR2 sequences are MNHEY and SVGEGT. V was trimmed by 2 bases and J by 2 bases, leaving 11 bases between them. This CDR3 contains 15 residues. The chain's CDR3 is CASSYRRSYTDTQYF. The DNA for the CDR3 is TGTGCCAGCAGTTACCGCAGATCCTACACAGATACGCAGTATTTT.